A selection of T cell receptor beta chains follows, all from one sample in a study of T-cell reconstitution after alpha-beta-depleted transplantation in children. TCRdb reprocessed the PCR reads via MiXCR and lists one record per CDR3 protein. The sample lists under 20,000 distinct CDR3 sequences, about 7.7% seen once, with around 34% in the top ten. Sequences were derived from PBMCs, mostly from graft donor cells, sampled 60 days after TCRalphabeta/CD19-depleted stem cell transplant. The receptors were sampled from a boy younger than two who had a stem cell transplant for Wiskott-Aldrich syndrome, so the T cells may come from the graft donor. Each CDR3 is given with its conserved first and last residue. Fields, in order: J gene, clone size, D gene, V gene, CDR3 protein, CDR3 DNA. D genes are given only for firm matches. Clone size appears in some rows only: once, few, many, or a class for an expanded clone.

TRBJ2-4,many,TRBD2,TRBV28,CASSFSSGLAKNIQYF,TGTGCCAGCAGTTTTTCTAGCGGGTTAGCCAAAAACATTCAGTACTTC
TRBJ1-6,-,-,TRBV27,CASNRQANSPLHF,TGTGCCAGCAACAGACAGGCCAATTCACCCCTCCACTTT
TRBJ2-5,many,-,TRBV20-1,CSARDGQETQYF,TGCAGTGCTAGGGACGGTCAAGAGACCCAGTACTTC
TRBJ1-3,-,TRBD1,TRBV20-1,CSASRPGQGLGNTIYF,TGCAGTGCTAGTCGCCCGGGACAGGGCCTAGGAAACACCATATATTTT
TRBJ1-2,-,-,TRBV6-1,CASSPSSANYGYTF,TGTGCCAGCTCCCCGTCTTCGGCTAACTATGGCTACACCTTC
TRBJ2-7,-,-,TRBV29-1,CSVGRGTYEQYF,TGCAGCGTTGGGAGGGGGACCTACGAGCAGTACTTC
TRBJ2-3,many,-,TRBV7-9,CASSPRKDTQYF,TGTGCCAGCAGCCCCCGTAAAGATACGCAGTATTTT
TRBJ1-1,-,-,TRBV29-1,CSVLTTNTEAFF,TGCAGCGTGCTCACTACGAACACTGAAGCTTTCTTT
TRBJ1-2,-,-,TRBV7-3,CASSLIPGPPNYGYTF,TGTGCCAGCAGCTTAATCCCGGGACCGCCGAACTATGGCTACACCTTC
TRBJ2-2,many,-,TRBV4-2,CASSQVCFGNTGELFF,TGTGCCAGCAGCCAAGTTTGTTTCGGGAACACCGGGGAGCTGTTTTTT
TRBJ2-2,many,TRBD1,TRBV11-2,CASSLNRGQGGELFF,TGTGCCAGCAGCCTAAACAGGGGGCAGGGCGGGGAGCTGTTTTTT
TRBJ2-7,few,TRBD2,TRBV20-1,CSKLAGYEQYF,TGCAGTAAATTAGCGGGGTACGAGCAGTACTTC
TRBJ1-4,medium-sized,-,TRBV28,CASSFLANEKLFF,TGTGCCAGCAGTTTTCTCGCGAATGAAAAACTGTTTTTT
TRBJ1-2,-,-,TRBV27,CASTHTGNYGYTF,TGTGCCAGCACCCACACAGGGAACTATGGCTACACCTTC
TRBJ2-3,once,-,TRBV7-3,CARASARDCTDTQYF,TGTGCCAGGGCTAGCGCCCGGGACTGCACAGATACGCAGTATTTT
TRBJ2-5,many,-,TRBV20-1,CSARDGDTPGETQYF,TGCAGTGCTAGAGATGGCGACACCCCGGGGGAGACCCAGTACTTC
TRBJ1-6,many,-,TRBV18,CASRRRRQDDSPLHF,TGTGCCAGCAGACGACGCCGGCAGGATGATTCACCCCTCCACTTT
TRBJ2-7,few,-,TRBV3-1,CASSLNPTGDYEQYF,TGTGCCAGCAGCCTAAACCCGACAGGAGACTACGAGCAGTACTTC
TRBJ2-1,medium-sized,-,TRBV29-1,CSVESKGRSDYNEQFF,TGCAGCGTTGAAAGTAAGGGGCGGTCTGATTACAATGAGCAGTTCTTC
TRBJ1-2,many,-,TRBV7-9,CASSFWADDYGYTF,TGTGCCAGCAGCTTTTGGGCCGACGACTATGGCTACACCTTC
TRBJ2-1,many,-,TRBV27,CASSLVQASSYNEQFF,TGTGCCAGCAGTTTAGTACAGGCCAGCTCCTACAATGAGCAGTTCTTC
TRBJ2-1,many,-,TRBV7-2,CASSPRVGGAYNEQFF,TGTGCCAGCAGCCCGAGGGTCGGGGGTGCCTACAATGAGCAGTTCTTC
TRBJ2-6,many,TRBD1,TRBV6-5,CASSYGGQGPGANVLTF,TGTGCCAGCAGTTACGGGGGACAGGGGCCTGGGGCCAACGTCCTGACTTTC
TRBJ2-7,many,-,TRBV15,CATSRGRHGAYEQYF,TGTGCCACCAGCAGAGGGAGACACGGGGCCTACGAGCAGTACTTC